These 18 T cell receptor beta chains came from one sample sequenced in a study of T cell responses to AZD1222 COVID-19 vaccine. Assay used: immunoSEQ multiplex PCR; TCRdb lists only in-frame clones, some missing. Among approximately 100,000 clones listed, 70% to 90% were seen once. Sequences were derived from peripheral blood, sampled 28 days after the second AZD1222 dose. The receptors were sampled from an adult who received the AZD1222 COVID-19 vaccine.

The chain recombines TRBV2 with TRBJ2-3, with 8 bases lining up with TRBD2. V was clipped by 2 bases and J by 4 bases; unmatched bases: 5. From germline, CDR1 is SNHLY and CDR2 FYNNEI. The CDR3 covers 15 residues. The CDR3 nucleotides are TGTGCCAGCAGTGAATTGAGACTAGCGTCAGATACGCAGTATTTT. Translation: CASSELRLASDTQYF.

The chain recombines TRBV11-1 with TRBJ2-3; maybe TRBD2 (5 bases). Deletions cut 0 bases from V and 4 bases from J, with 14 bases between. Germline V gene lookup returns CDR1 SGHAT and CDR2 FQDESV (reference sequence). CDR3 size: 16 residues. The CDR3 DNA sequence: TGTGCCAGCAGCTTAGCGCCTCGGGGAGTGGCAGATACGCAGTATTTT. Protein product: CASSLAPRGVADTQYF. Combining the CDR3 with reference TRBV11-1 and TRBJ2-3 gives the whole variable domain EAEVAQSPRYKITEKSQAVAFWCDPISGHATLYWYRQILGQGPELLVQFQDESVVDDSQLPKDRFSAERLKGVDSTLKIQPAELGDSAMYLCASSLAPRGVADTQYFGPGTRLTVL.

J is TRBJ2-5 and V is TRBV5-1; 9 bases fit TRBD2. The CDR3 runs to 14 residues. The germline V gene encodes CDR1 SGHRS and CDR2 YFSETQ. Trimming removed 4 bases from V and 0 bases from J; junction bases left unmatched: 1. CDR3 in amino acids: CASSRTSDQETQYF. CDR3 bases: TGCGCCAGCAGCAGGACTAGCGACCAAGAGACCCAGTACTTC.

The CDR3 DNA is TGTGCCAGCAGTTTATACTCGACAGGAGAAAAACTGTTTTTT. It codes for CASSLYSTGEKLFF. The chain joins TRBV28 to TRBJ1-4; D is perhaps TRBD1 (6 bases). Trimming took 1 base from V and 8 from J, leaving 11 bases between them. CDR1 is MDHEN and CDR2 is SYDVKM in the germline V gene. The CDR3 loop spans 14 amino acids.

This chain links TRBV27 with TRBJ2-1; TRBD2 matches at 14 bases. The V gene's germline CDR1 is MNHEY and CDR2 SMNVEV (reference sequence). Trimming removed 7 bases from V and 7 bases from J; junction bases left unmatched: 9. This CDR3 contains 16 residues. The CDR3 is CASISGTSGRSNEQFF. CDR3 bases: TGTGCCAGCATATCCGGGACTAGCGGGAGAAGTAATGAGCAGTTCTTC.

The chain employs TRBV5-1 and TRBJ2-7; 7 bases line up with TRBD1. The CDR3 has 17 residues. Germline V gives CDR1 SGHRS, CDR2 YFSETQ. Unmatched junction bases numbered 12, after V lost 1 base and J lost 2 bases. CDR3 in DNA: TGCGCCAGCAGCTTGTTCTTTCAGACAGGGTTTCCCTACGAGCAGTACTTC. Amino acid sequence: CASSLFFQTGFPYEQYF.

The rearrangement links TRBV15 to TRBJ1-4; D gene ambiguous. The CDR3 totals 15 residues. Trimming cost V 0 bases and J 0 bases, with 5 bases left between them. The V gene's germline CDR1 is LNHNV and CDR2 YYDKDF (reference sequence). DNA of the CDR3: TGTGCCACCAGCAGAGAAATTGCAACTAATGAAAAACTGTTTTTT. Its protein is CATSREIATNEKLFF. Full variable domain (remainder filled in from reference TRBV15 and TRBJ1-4): DAMVIQNPRYQVTQFGKPVTLSCSQTLNHNVMYWYQQKSSQAPKLLFHYYDKDFNNEADTPDNFQSRRPNTSFCFLDIRSPGLGDTAMYLCATSREIATNEKLFFGSGTQLSVL.

This sequence joins TRBV7-3 and TRBJ2-1; 9 bases are shared with TRBD2. Unmatched junction bases numbered 11, after V lost 5 bases and J lost 9 bases. The CDR3 runs to 15 residues. Germline loops: CDR1 SGHTA, CDR2 FQGTGA. CDR3 sequence (DNA): TGTGCCAGCAGCCAAATGGCTAGCGGGACTGGTGAGCAGTTCTTC. This sequence encodes CASSQMASGTGEQFF.

The chain carries TRBV7-2 and TRBJ1-3, with D uncertain. The germline V gene encodes CDR1 SGHTA and CDR2 FQGNSA. The CDR3 runs to 14 residues. Trimming pared 3 bases from V and 0 bases from J, leaving 6 bases between. The CDR3 DNA sequence: TGTGCCAGCAGCTTTGTCAGCTCTGGAAACACCATATATTTT. It encodes CASSFVSSGNTIYF.

The gene calls are TRBV5-8 and TRBJ2-5, with D perhaps TRBD1 or TRBD2 (5 bases each). V lost 3 bases, J lost 3 bases, and 9 bases lay in between. The CDR3 runs to 13 residues. The germline V gene has CDR1 SGHTS and CDR2 YDEGEE. This CDR3 is CASSWGRKETQYF. The CDR3 nucleotides are TGTGCCAGCAGCTGGGGACGGAAAGAGACCCAGTACTTC.

This sequence joins TRBV6-2 or TRBV6-3 and TRBJ2-3; possibly TRBD2 for D (6 bases). The CDR3 extends over 15 amino acids. Germline V gene data show CDR1 as MNHEY and CDR2 as SVGEGT. V was shortened by 5 bases and J by 2 bases, with 14 bases between the two germline ends. The CDR3 here is CASSPSSDYTDTQYF. In DNA, the CDR3 is TGTGCCAGCAGTCCCTCTAGCGATTACACAGATACGCAGTATTTT.

This sequence joins TRBV5-6 and TRBJ2-4, with 7 positions matching TRBD1. Germline values: CDR1 SGHDT, CDR2 YYEEEE. V shed 3 bases, J shed 5 bases, and the junction held 8 bases outside the gene matches. This CDR3 is 15 amino acids long. The CDR3 nucleotides read TGTGCCAGCAGCTCCTCCTCCGGGACAGAAAACATTCAGTACTTC. Protein product: CASSSSSGTENIQYF.

V usage is TRBV7-3 and J usage is TRBJ1-1, with 9 bases fitting TRBD1. Germline CDR1 is SGHTA and CDR2 is FQGTGA. V lost 4 bases, J lost 6 bases, and 6 bases stayed unmatched. The CDR3 runs 14 residues. The CDR3 is CASSSAGQGAEAFF. CDR3 coding DNA: TGTGCCAGCAGCTCCGCGGGACAGGGTGCTGAAGCTTTCTTT.

The chain joins TRBV18 to TRBJ2-1, with D possibly matching TRBD1 (6 bases). The CDR3 totals 13 residues. From germline, CDR1 is KGHSH and CDR2 LQKENI. V lost 2 bases, J lost 8 bases, and 10 bases lay in between. The chain's CDR3 is CASSPTPGDEQFF. CDR3 nucleotides: TGTGCCAGCTCACCAACTCCAGGGGATGAGCAGTTCTTC.

The CDR3 sequence: CASSSGQRNQPQHF. In DNA, the CDR3 is TGTGCCAGCAGTTCGGGACAGCGCAATCAGCCCCAGCATTTT. The rearrangement links TRBV28 to TRBJ1-5, with TRBD1 matching over 7 bases. CDR1 and CDR2 from the germline V gene are MDHEN and SYDVKM. This CDR3 has 14 residues. V trimming: 4 bases; J trimming: 2 bases; junction bases outside the gene matches: 2.

CDR3 residues: CASSESGEKNIQYF. As DNA, the CDR3 is TGTGCCAGCAGTGAATCAGGGGAGAAAAACATTCAGTACTTC. V and J are TRBV6-1 and TRBJ2-4; D may be TRBD1 (6 bases). The CDR3 extends over 14 amino acids. The germline V gene encodes CDR1 MNHNS and CDR2 SASEGT. V lost 2 bases and J lost 4, with 9 bases in between.

V usage is TRBV4-2 and J usage is TRBJ1-5; tentative D call: TRBD1 (5 bases). CDR3 length: 17 residues. CDR1 and CDR2 from the germline V gene are LGHNA and YNFKEQ. Trimming removed 4 bases from V and 3 bases from J, with 19 bases in between. As DNA, the CDR3 is TGTGCCAGCAGCCCAGGCCCCTGGGGGGTAACCAATCAGCCCCAGCATTTT. Amino acids: CASSPGPWGVTNQPQHF.

The chain employs TRBV19 and TRBJ2-2; TRBD2 aligns across 10 bases. V gave up 7 bases and J gave up 1 base; unmatched junction bases: 9. The CDR3 is 17 amino acids. CDR1 is LNHDA and CDR2 is SQIVND in the germline V gene (reference sequence). As DNA, the CDR3 is TGTGCCAGTACCCCGGCGGGGACTAGCGAGAACACCGGGGAGCTGTTTTTT. Translating it yields CASTPAGTSENTGELFF.